This passage covers 7 T cell receptor beta chains from one sample sequenced in a study of cytomegalovirus exposure and HLA in healthy donors. The PCR had 60 Vbeta and 13 Jbeta primers. The table came from immunoSEQ multiplex PCR; TCRdb's copy has only in-frame clones and leaves some out. Seen here are 150,000 to 250,000 clones, around 81% observed once, and the top ten hold 1.5% to 2%. Sequencing used PBMCs. The receptor set was obtained from a young man in good health and CMV-seronegative.

This clone was observed a single time. This chain uses TRBV7-9 with TRBJ1-1; D call uncertain. The V and J ends lost 4 bases and 6 bases respectively, with 12 bases between them. The germline gives CDR1 SEHNR, CDR2 FQNEAQ (reference sequence). The CDR3 consists of 13 residues. This CDR3 is CASSSQQRAEAFF. The CDR3 nucleotides are TGTGCCAGCAGCTCCCAGCAGAGGGCTGAAGCTTTCTTT.

The chain carries TRBV7-9 and TRBJ1-2; D is uncertain. CDR1 and CDR2 from the germline V gene are SEHNR and FQNEAQ (reference sequence). Trimming took 3 bases from V and 2 from J, leaving 7 bases between them. This CDR3 contains 13 residues. Here the CDR3 reads CASSFTANYGYTF. In DNA, the CDR3 is TGTGCCAGCAGCTTTACAGCAAACTATGGCTACACCTTC.

The V and J genes are TRBV2 and TRBJ2-2; 7 bases fit TRBD1. Looked up from germline, CDR1 is SNHLY and CDR2 is FYNNEI. This CDR3 contains 13 residues. The junction had 5 bases not matched to a gene; V was cut back by 8 bases and J by 5 bases. The CDR3, as DNA: TGTGCCAGCTGGACAGGAACGACCGGGGAGCTGTTTTTT. It yields the protein CASWTGTTGELFF. Full variable domain (outside the CDR3, taken from reference TRBV2 and TRBJ2-2): EPEVTQTPSHQVTQMGQEVILRCVPISNHLYFYWYRQILGQKVEFLVSFYNNEISEKSEIFDDQFSVERPDGSNFTLKIRSTKLEDSAMYFCASWTGTTGELFFGEGSRLTVL.

The chain recombines TRBV19 with TRBJ2-7, with TRBD1 identical over 8 bases. V shed 3 bases and J 4 bases; nucleotides not matched to a gene: 8. Germline lookup yields CDR1 LNHDA and CDR2 SQIVND (reference sequence). The length of the CDR3 is 15 residues. The CDR3 region has the DNA TGTGCCAGTAGTATGCTTGTGACAGGGGTGTACGAGCAGTACTTC. Translated: CASSMLVTGVYEQYF. Drawing the rest from reference TRBV19 and TRBJ2-7, the complete variable domain is DGGITQSPKYLFRKEGQNVTLSCEQNLNHDAMYWYRQDPGQGLRLIYYSQIVNDFQKGDIAEGYSVSREKKESFPLTVTSAQKNPTAFYLCASSMLVTGVYEQYFGPGTRLTVT.

V and J are TRBV12-2 and TRBJ1-5. TRBV12-2 is a pseudogene locus. The CDR3 totals 14 residues. CDR3 nucleotides: TGTGCAAGTGGCTCACTGTATAGCAATCAGCCCCAGCATTTT. It codes for CASGSLYSNQPQHF.

The V gene is TRBV29-1, the J gene TRBJ1-2, with D hard to call. The CDR3 totals 11 residues. Per germline, CDR1 SQVTM and CDR2 ANQGSEA. Trimming took 7 bases from V and 2 from J, leaving 8 bases between them. CDR3 sequence: CSGGENYGYTF. Here the CDR3 DNA reads TGCAGCGGCGGTGAAAACTATGGCTACACCTTC. The full variable domain, in which reference TRBV29-1 and TRBJ1-2 provide the parts outside the CDR3, is SAVISQKPSRDICQRGTSLTIQCQVDSQVTMMFWYRQQPGQSLTLIATANQGSEATYESGFVIDKFPISRPNLTFSTLTVSNMSPEDSSIYLCSGGENYGYTFGSGTRLTVV.

The V call is TRBV28, the J call TRBJ1-1; D possibly corresponds to TRBD1 (6 bases). The CDR3 is made up of 13 amino acids. Germline V gene data show CDR1 as MDHEN and CDR2 as SYDVKM. Between the trimmed V and J ends, which lost 2 bases and 7 bases, there was a span of 11 bases. The chain's CDR3 is CASSLGQFLEAFF. CDR3 nucleotides: TGTGCCAGCAGTTTAGGACAGTTCCTTGAAGCTTTCTTT.